The clone carrying this T cell receptor (beta chain) turned up a few times. Via MiXCR, TCRdb re-called the 5' RACE reads, giving one row per CDR3 protein. The table lists more than 400,000 distinct CDR3 sequences, roughly 15% of them singletons. The sample belongs to a study of identical twins. The CDR3 runs to 16 residues. CDR1 and CDR2 from the germline V gene are SGHVS and FQNEAQ. V shed 5 bases and J shed 4 bases, with 19 bases lying between them. These data were likewise used in another study, on yellow fever vaccine responses in identical twins.

The chain uses TRBV7-8 and TRBJ2-3; D uncertain. Input material: CD4+ T cells sorted from blood. This clonotype was sampled from a woman between 18 and 30 years old in good health. This CDR3 is CASSLGPHGRADTQYF. CDR3 nucleotide sequence: TGTGCCAGCAGCCTCGGTCCACACGGACGCGCAGATACGCAGTATTTT.